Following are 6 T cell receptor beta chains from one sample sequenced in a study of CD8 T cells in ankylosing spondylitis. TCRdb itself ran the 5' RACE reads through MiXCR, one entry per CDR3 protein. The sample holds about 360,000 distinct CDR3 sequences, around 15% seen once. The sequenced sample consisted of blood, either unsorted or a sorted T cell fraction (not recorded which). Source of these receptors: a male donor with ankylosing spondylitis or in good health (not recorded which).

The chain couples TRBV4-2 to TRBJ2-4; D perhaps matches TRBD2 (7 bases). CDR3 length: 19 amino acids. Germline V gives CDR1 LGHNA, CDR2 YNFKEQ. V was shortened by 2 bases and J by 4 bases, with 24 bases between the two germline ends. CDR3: CASSQPPGASGFRKNIQYF. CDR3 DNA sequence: TGTGCCAGCAGCCAACCACCGGGGGCTAGCGGATTTAGGAAAAACATTCAGTACTTC.

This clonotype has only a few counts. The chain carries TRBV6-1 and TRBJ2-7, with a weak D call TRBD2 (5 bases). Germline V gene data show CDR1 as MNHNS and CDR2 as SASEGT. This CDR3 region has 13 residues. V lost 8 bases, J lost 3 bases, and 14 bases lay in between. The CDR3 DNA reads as TGTGCCAGCGGGGTTGAGGGCGGCTACGAGCAGTACTTC. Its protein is CASGVEGGYEQYF.

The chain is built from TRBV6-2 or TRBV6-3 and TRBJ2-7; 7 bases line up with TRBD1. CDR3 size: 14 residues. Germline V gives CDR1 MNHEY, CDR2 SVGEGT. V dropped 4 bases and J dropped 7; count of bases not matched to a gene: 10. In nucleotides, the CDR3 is TGTGCCAGCAGTTGGAGACAGGGCCTGGGGGAGCAGTACTTC. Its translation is CASSWRQGLGEQYF.

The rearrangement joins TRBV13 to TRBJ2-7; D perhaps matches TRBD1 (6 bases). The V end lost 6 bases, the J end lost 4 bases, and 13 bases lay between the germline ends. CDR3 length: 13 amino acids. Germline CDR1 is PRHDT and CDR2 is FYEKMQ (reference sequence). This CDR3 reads CASRLDRRYEQYF. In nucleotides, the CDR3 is TGTGCCAGCAGGTTGGACAGAAGATACGAGCAGTACTTC.

The CDR3 sequence: CASSSRDSRKETQYF. As DNA, the CDR3 is TGTGCCAGCAGCAGCCGGGACTCCCGAAAAGAGACCCAGTACTTC. The gene calls are TRBV7-9 and TRBJ2-5; TRBD2 is a possible D gene (6 bases). The V and J ends lost 5 bases and 3 bases respectively, with 16 bases between them. This CDR3 region has 15 residues. CDR1 is SEHNR, CDR2 FQNEAQ, per germline (reference sequence).

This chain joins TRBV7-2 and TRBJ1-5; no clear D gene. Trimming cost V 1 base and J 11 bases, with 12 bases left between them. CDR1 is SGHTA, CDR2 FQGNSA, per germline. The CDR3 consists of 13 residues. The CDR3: CASSLGEMRSQHF. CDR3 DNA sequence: TGTGCCAGCAGCTTAGGGGAAATGAGGTCCCAGCATTTT.